This T cell receptor (beta chain) comes out of a study of cytomegalovirus exposure and HLA in healthy donors. Assay: immunoSEQ multiplex PCR; the TCRdb copy retains only in-frame clones and omits some. Of fewer than 400,000 clones listed, 86% are singletons. Concerning this clone: What it binds is not known.

The J segment lost 4 bases and the V segment lost 0 bases, leaving 7 bases of the junction unmatched. Germline V gene sequence: CDR1 SGHTA, CDR2 FQGNSA. CDR3 size: 17 residues. Findings and limits, study-wide: Reportedly, cytomegalovirus status was diagnosed with high sensitivity and specificity.

The sequence derives from a woman younger than 35 in good health and CMV-seronegative. V and J are TRBV7-2 and TRBJ1-2; 11 nucleotides line up with TRBD1. The sequenced material came from PBMCs. CDR3 residues: CASSLAISGTGGYGYTF. The DNA for the CDR3 is TGTGCCAGCAGCTTAGCGATCTCCGGGACAGGGGGCTATGGCTACACCTTC.